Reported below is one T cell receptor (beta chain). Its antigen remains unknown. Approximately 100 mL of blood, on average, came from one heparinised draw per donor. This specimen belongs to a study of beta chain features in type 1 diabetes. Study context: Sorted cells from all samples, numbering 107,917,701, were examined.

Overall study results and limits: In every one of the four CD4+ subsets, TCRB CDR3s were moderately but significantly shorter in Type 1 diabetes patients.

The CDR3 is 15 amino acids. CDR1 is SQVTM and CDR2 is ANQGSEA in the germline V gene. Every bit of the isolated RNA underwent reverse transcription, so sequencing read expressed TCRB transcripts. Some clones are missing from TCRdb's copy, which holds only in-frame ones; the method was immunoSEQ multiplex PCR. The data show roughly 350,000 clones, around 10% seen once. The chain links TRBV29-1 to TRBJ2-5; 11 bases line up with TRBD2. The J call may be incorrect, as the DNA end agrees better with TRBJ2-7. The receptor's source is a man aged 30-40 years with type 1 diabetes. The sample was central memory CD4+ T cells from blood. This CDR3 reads CSVVASGGIYYEQYF. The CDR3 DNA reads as TGCAGCGTTGTGGCTAGCGGGGGGATTTACTACGAGCAGTACTTC.